This TCR beta chain emerged from a study of blood T cell repertoires in COVID-19. Participants had their cohort set by participant-reported clinical history. Only in-frame clones appear in the TCRdb table, and some are missing; sequencing was by immunoSEQ multiplex PCR. The sample lists hundreds of thousands of clones, around 90% seen once, with about 5.5% in the top ten. V gave up 3 bases and J gave up 5 bases, with 13 bases separating them. CDR3 size: 14 residues. Per the germline V gene, CDR1 is KGHSH and CDR2 is LQKENI. Sequences were obtained from PBMCs or T cells enriched from blood (not recorded which). The gene calls are TRBV18 and TRBJ1-1; possibly TRBD1 for D (6 bases). The TCR originated in a woman in her forties who had recovered from COVID-19. The CDR3 sequence is CASSPEQGETEAFF. In DNA form, the CDR3 reads TGTGCCAGCTCACCGGAACAGGGTGAGACTGAAGCTTTCTTT.